The 5 T cell receptor beta chains listed next were all sequenced from one sample in a study of CD4+ T cells in melanoma. Some clones are missing from TCRdb's copy, which holds only in-frame ones; the method was immunoSEQ multiplex PCR. The sample lists a few thousand clones, 50% to 75% occurring once. Sequenced material: cells from a culture (not recorded whether cultured in vitro). The receptors come from a human donor with melanoma.

By sample share, this clone is medium-sized (0.01 to 0.1%). V gene TRBV6-5 combines with J gene TRBJ2-7, with D tentatively TRBD2 (5 bases). V shed 5 bases and J shed 0 bases, with 8 bases lying between them. The germline CDR1 and CDR2 sequences are MNHEY and SVGAGI. The CDR3 extends over 13 amino acids. CDR3 sequence (DNA): TGTGCCAGCAGTCTGACTACCTCCTACGAGCAGTACTTC. It yields the protein CASSLTTSYEQYF.

The DNA of the CDR3 is TGTGCCTGGAGGGGGTCCTACGAGCAGTACTTC. Amino acid sequence: CAWRGSYEQYF. The gene calls are TRBV30 and TRBJ2-7; D not certain. The CDR3 sequence is 11 residues long. V lost 3 bases and J lost 1, with 4 bases in between. Germline-derived CDR1 and CDR2 are GTSNPN and SVGIG (reference sequence).

This chain uses TRBV4-2 with TRBJ1-2; TRBD1 matches at 7 bases. Germline V gene lookup returns CDR1 LGHNA and CDR2 YNFKEQ. The CDR3 is made up of 12 amino acids. Trimming took 3 bases from V and 7 from J; bases not matched to a gene: 2. CDR3 DNA sequence: TGTGCCAGCAGCCAGACAGGGAGTGGCTACACCTTC. This encodes CASSQTGSGYTF.

In this sample, this clone turned up once. This rearrangement joins TRBV5-5 to TRBJ2-1, with TRBD1 identical over 10 bases. The J segment lost 0 bases and the V segment lost 3 bases, leaving 9 bases of the junction unmatched. This CDR3 contains 18 residues. Germline CDR1 SGHKS, CDR2 YYEKEE (reference sequence). CDR3 sequence reads: CASSYRQGAGSSYNEQFF. The CDR3 region has the DNA TGTGCCAGCAGCTATCGACAGGGGGCCGGAAGCTCCTACAATGAGCAGTTCTTC. Together with reference TRBV5-5 and TRBJ2-1, the CDR3 gives the full variable domain: DAGVTQSPTHLIKTRGQQVTLRCSPISGHKSVSWYQQVLGQGPQFIFQYYEKEERGRGNFPDRFSARQFPNYSSELNVNALLLGDSALYLCASSYRQGAGSSYNEQFFGPGTRLTVL.

The V gene is TRBV5-1, the J gene TRBJ2-6; D is perhaps TRBD2 (6 bases). Germline loops: CDR1 SGHRS, CDR2 YFSETQ. This CDR3 region has 17 residues. The germline V and J ends were trimmed by 5 bases and 0 bases, with 15 bases remaining between them. The CDR3 DNA is TGCGCCAGCAGGCCTCCGGGACTTTCCTCTGGGGCCAACGTCCTGACTTTC. It encodes CASRPPGLSSGANVLTF.